This TCR beta chain was identified in a study of shared clonotypes between healthy human individuals. Within Nashville, Tennessee resided all donors, each a Caucasian adult. Sequenced by immunoSEQ multiplex PCR; TCRdb stores in-frame clones only, minus some. The sample holds around 1.1 million clones, 60% to 85% seen once. Points on this clone: Its antigen is undetermined.

Germline CDR1 and CDR2: SGHRS and YFSETQ. This CDR3 contains 15 residues. J was trimmed by 8 bases and V by 2 bases; bases with no gene match: 12. Whole-study results and caveats: Clonotype sharing among donors likely depends on sequencing depth. A handful of donors shared roughly 5% of their naive CD4 clonotypes.

The material sequenced was memory CD4+ T cells from PBMCs. Subset here: CD45RA-negative fraction. The chain employs TRBV5-1 and TRBJ1-2, with 7 bases aligning to TRBD1. This TCR was recovered from a man in his late teens or twenties in good health. Some clones in this sample may be carry-over from other donors' samples. CDR3 residues: CASSLWTGPVGGYTF. The CDR3 coding sequence is TGCGCCAGCAGCTTATGGACAGGCCCCGTAGGAGGCTACACCTTC.